This T cell receptor (beta chain) was sequenced in a study of T cells in Graves' hyperthyroidism and ophthalmopathy. RNA transcripts gave rise to amplified TCR beta CDR3 regions. The HTBI primer set served for first-round RT-PCR of the TCR CDR3. TCRdb called the multiplex PCR reads again in MiXCR, with one record for every CDR3 protein. The sample contains 300,000 to 450,000 distinct CDR3 sequences, about 15% of which appear only once. The V and J ends lost 1 base and 1 base respectively, with 11 bases between them. The germline CDR1 and CDR2 sequences are SGHVS and FQNEAQ. The CDR3 has 15 residues. It was 10 ml of fresh peripheral blood that supplied the PBMCs. This clonotype was detected ten times or more.

Sequenced input: blood. This TCR was recovered from a woman aged 18 to 35 with Graves' hyperthyroidism that later progressed to Graves' ophthalmopathy. The chain has TRBV7-8 and TRBJ2-7, with D perhaps TRBD2 (5 bases). CDR3 coding DNA: TGTGCCAGCAGCTTAGTGGAAGGGAGTTCCTACGAGCAGTACTTC. It specifies CASSLVEGSSYEQYF.